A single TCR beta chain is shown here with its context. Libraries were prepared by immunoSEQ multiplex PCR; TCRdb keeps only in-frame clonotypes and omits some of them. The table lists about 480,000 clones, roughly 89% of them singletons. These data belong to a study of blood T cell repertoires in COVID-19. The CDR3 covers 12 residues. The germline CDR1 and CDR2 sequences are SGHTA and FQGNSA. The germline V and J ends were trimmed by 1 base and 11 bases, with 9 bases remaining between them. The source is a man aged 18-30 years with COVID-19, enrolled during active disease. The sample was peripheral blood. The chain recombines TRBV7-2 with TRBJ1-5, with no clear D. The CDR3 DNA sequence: TGTGCCAGCAGCTTAGACCTCCGGGCCCAGCATTTT. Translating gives CASSLDLRAQHF.